This entry lists 32 T cell receptor beta chains sequenced from one sample in a study of CD8 T cells in Susac syndrome. Roughly 0.45 to 1 ug RNA was reverse transcribed with random hexamers. TCRdb fed the immunoSEQ multiplex PCR reads into MiXCR, producing one record per CDR3 protein. Of around 100,000 distinct CDR3 sequences listed, approximately 95% were seen once; the top ten hold 0.25% to 0.35%. Sequenced sample: CD8+ T cells from PBMCs. These receptors were taken from a human donor with Susac syndrome.

This chain joins TRBV2 and TRBJ2-1; D remains ambiguous. The germline CDR1 and CDR2 sequences are SNHLY and FYNNEI. The CDR3 is 13 amino acids. Trimming took off 5 bases at V and 6 bases at J, with 11 bases between the two ends. The CDR3 DNA is TGTGCCAGCAGTACTCGATTGGGCAATGAGCAGTTCTTC. It translates to CASSTRLGNEQFF.

The chain links TRBV29-1 to TRBJ2-4, with no clear D. Germline V gives CDR1 SQVTM, CDR2 ANQGSEA. V dropped 4 bases and J dropped 0 bases, with 7 bases sitting between them. The CDR3 spans 13 residues. The CDR3 protein is CSVGGLAKNIQYF. CDR3 bases: TGCAGCGTTGGTGGGCTAGCCAAAAACATTCAGTACTTC.

The rearrangement uses TRBV6-5 and TRBJ1-1; the D gene is possibly TRBD1 (5 bases). The CDR3 has 15 residues. Germline-derived CDR1 and CDR2 are MNHEY and SVGAGI. V was trimmed by 5 bases and J by 5 bases, leaving 18 bases between them. This CDR3 reads CASSAPREGRTEAFF. CDR3 nucleotide sequence: TGTGCCAGCAGTGCCCCTCGTGAGGGGAGGACTGAAGCTTTCTTT.

The chain uses TRBV7-9 and TRBJ1-2, with D unclear. The CDR3 is 13 residues long. Trimming cost V 5 bases and J 6 bases, with 13 bases left between them. CDR1 and CDR2 (germline): SEHNR, FQNEAQ (reference sequence). This CDR3 reads CASSDKQSHGYTF. The DNA of the CDR3 is TGTGCCAGCAGCGACAAACAAAGCCATGGCTACACCTTC.

The chain recombines TRBV27 with TRBJ2-5; TRBD1 matches 11 bases. V shed 5 bases, J shed 4 bases, and the junction held 3 bases outside the gene matches. From germline, CDR1 is MNHEY and CDR2 SMNVEV (reference sequence). This CDR3 spans 14 amino acids. CDR3 bases: TGTGCCAGCAGTCCTGGGACAGGGGGAGAGACCCAGTACTTC. Residues: CASSPGTGGETQYF.

The gene calls are TRBV28 and TRBJ2-2; a possible D gene is TRBD1 (5 bases). Germline lookup yields CDR1 MDHEN and CDR2 SYDVKM. The CDR3 length is 19 residues. Trimming took off 4 bases at V and 0 bases at J, with 21 bases between the two ends. The CDR3 coding sequence is TGTGCCAGCAGTTCCCCCCCGACAGCTATCCCCGCGAACACCGGGGAGCTGTTTTTT. This translates into CASSSPPTAIPANTGELFF.

The rearrangement joins TRBV29-1 to TRBJ1-2, with a possible D match to TRBD1 (5 bases). V was cut by 3 bases and J by 4 bases, with 9 bases left in between. Germline CDR1 and CDR2: SQVTM and ANQGSEA. CDR3 length equals 12 residues. The chain's CDR3 is CSVEQGAYGYTF. In nucleotides, the CDR3 is TGCAGCGTTGAGCAGGGTGCCTATGGCTACACCTTC. The full variable domain, its missing parts supplied by reference TRBV29-1 and TRBJ1-2, is SAVISQKPSRDICQRGTSLTIQCQVDSQVTMMFWYRQQPGQSLTLIATANQGSEATYESGFVIDKFPISRPNLTFSTLTVSNMSPEDSSIYLCSVEQGAYGYTFGSGTRLTVV.

V usage is TRBV6-6 and J usage is TRBJ2-5, with D maybe TRBD2 (6 bases). The CDR3 sequence is 13 residues long. The V end lost 8 bases, the J end lost 3 bases, and 13 bases lay between the germline ends. Germline assignment: CDR1 MNHNY and CDR2 SVGAGI (reference sequence). This CDR3 reads CASGGLGEETQYF. The CDR3 nucleotides are TGTGCCAGCGGGGGACTTGGGGAAGAGACCCAGTACTTC.

The V call is TRBV25-1, the J call TRBJ1-2, with 10 bases aligning to TRBD1. The ends lost 6 bases at V and 1 base at J; junction bases unmatched: 2. This CDR3 is built from 14 residues. Germline V gene data show CDR1 as MGHDK and CDR2 as SYGVNS. Written as DNA, the CDR3 is TGTGCCAGCAGGGGACAGGGGATTAACTATGGCTACACCTTC. Amino acid sequence: CASRGQGINYGYTF.

The genes are TRBV27 and TRBJ1-5, with D hard to call. The CDR3 runs to 12 residues. Germline loops: CDR1 MNHEY, CDR2 SMNVEV (reference sequence). Trimming stripped 9 bases from V and 6 bases from J, with 12 bases between. In DNA, the CDR3 is TGTGCCAGTTGGACGGAGGGTCAGCCCCAGCATTTT. Protein product: CASWTEGQPQHF.

J is TRBJ2-1 and V is TRBV7-9, with 8 bases identical to TRBD2. CDR1 is SEHNR, CDR2 FQNEAQ, per germline (reference sequence). Trimming removed 2 bases from V and 8 bases from J; junction bases left unmatched: 5. The CDR3 has 14 residues. The CDR3 spells CASSLRGGEDEQFF. CDR3 sequence (DNA): TGTGCCAGCAGCTTACGGGGGGGCGAGGATGAGCAGTTCTTC.

V gene TRBV3-1 combines with J gene TRBJ1-4, with TRBD1 matching over 7 bases. CDR1 is LGHDT, CDR2 YNNKEL, per germline (reference sequence). V shed 4 bases, J shed 5 bases, and the junction held 7 bases outside the gene matches. CDR3 length: 15 amino acids. The CDR3 DNA reads TGTGCCAGCAGCCCCCTGGGGACAGTCAATGAAAAACTGTTTTTT. It yields the protein CASSPLGTVNEKLFF.

This chain uses TRBV18 with TRBJ2-4; 7 positions match TRBD2. Germline trimming cut 3 bases from V and 8 bases from J; bases unmatched to any gene: 13. The CDR3 loop spans 16 amino acids. CDR1 and CDR2 (germline): KGHSH, LQKENI. The CDR3 sequence is CASSPTGTKVMHIQYF. As DNA, the CDR3 is TGTGCCAGCTCACCCACCGGGACTAAGGTGATGCACATTCAGTACTTC.

This chain uses TRBV6-4 with TRBJ2-1; possibly TRBD1 for D (5 bases). With 3 bases removed from V and 2 bases from J, the gap between germline ends came to 5 bases. In germline, CDR1 is MRHNA, CDR2 SNTAGT. CDR3 length equals 13 residues. CDR3 sequence (DNA): TGTGCCAGCAGTGAGGACACCTACAATGAGCAGTTCTTC. As protein: CASSEDTYNEQFF.

The count of this clonotype is one. V gene TRBV14 combines with J gene TRBJ1-1, with D possibly matching TRBD1 (6 bases). The CDR3 extends over 14 amino acids. Germline V gives CDR1 SGHDN, CDR2 FVKESK. V lost 4 bases and J lost 1, with 10 bases in between. CDR3 protein: CASSRRGRNTEAFF. CDR3 nucleotide sequence: TGTGCCAGCAGCCGGAGGGGGAGGAACACTGAAGCTTTCTTT.

CDR3 DNA: TGTGCCAGCAGCCCAACTAGCGGGAGGGCCGCAGATACGCAGTATTTT. Amino acid sequence: CASSPTSGRAADTQYF. This chain connects TRBV7-9 to TRBJ2-3, with TRBD2 matching over 13 bases. Germline loops: CDR1 SEHNR, CDR2 FQNEAQ (reference sequence). The CDR3 runs to 16 residues. V lost 5 bases and J lost 4; bases outside the gene matches: 6.

In its sample, this clonotype was seen once. The V and J genes are TRBV5-6 and TRBJ2-7; D is ambiguous. Germline V gene lookup returns CDR1 SGHDT and CDR2 YYEEEE. Trimming shortened V by 0 bases and J by 4 bases, and 5 bases separated the two germline ends. This CDR3 comprises 12 residues. The CDR3 bases are TGTGCCAGCAGCTTGGACATGTACGAGCAGTACTTC. This gives the protein CASSLDMYEQYF.

The chain employs TRBV23-1 and TRBJ1-2; possibly TRBD1 for D (6 bases). TRBV23-1 is placed among ORFs of uncertain function. The CDR3 runs to 18 residues. V dropped 0 bases and J dropped 3 bases, with 20 bases sitting between them. The CDR3 sequence is CASSQSSRGTHEDYGYTF. The CDR3 bases are TGCGCCAGCAGTCAATCGTCAAGGGGGACTCACGAAGACTATGGCTACACCTTC.

In nucleotides, the CDR3 is TGTGCCACCAGCAGCCTCTCGGGGGGTAGCTACACCTTC. This encodes CATSSLSGGSYTF. The rearrangement joins TRBV15 to TRBJ1-2, with D perhaps TRBD1 (5 bases). CDR3 length: 13 residues. Per the germline V gene, CDR1 is LNHNV and CDR2 is YYDKDF (reference sequence). Trimming removed 3 bases from V and 9 bases from J, with 14 bases in between.

This clonotype was seen a single time. The chain couples TRBV14 to TRBJ2-2; D is ambiguous. The CDR3 has 11 amino acids. Germline assignment: CDR1 SGHDN and CDR2 FVKESK. V lost 6 bases to trimming and J lost 8 bases, with 7 bases between them. CDR3 residues: CASSYAGELFF. CDR3 in DNA: TGTGCCAGCAGTTATGCGGGGGAGCTGTTTTTT.

The rearrangement joins TRBV27 to TRBJ2-3; maybe TRBD1 (6 bases). Germline V gene lookup returns CDR1 MNHEY and CDR2 SMNVEV (reference sequence). The CDR3 runs 16 residues. V was clipped by 3 bases and J by 3 bases, with 16 bases between them. The CDR3: CASSFLQGSLTDTQYF. The CDR3 nucleotides are TGTGCCAGCAGTTTTTTACAGGGAAGCTTGACAGATACGCAGTATTTT.

The genes are TRBV12-3 or TRBV12-4 and TRBJ2-1; weak D call: TRBD2 (6 bases). CDR3 length: 12 amino acids. V lost 3 bases, J lost 11 bases, and 11 bases lay in between. The CDR3 region has the DNA TGTGCCAGCAGTTTTGAACTAGCTAAGCAGTTCTTC. Its translation is CASSFELAKQFF.

V and J are TRBV20-1 and TRBJ2-7; 14 positions match TRBD2. This CDR3 region has 16 residues. Germline CDR1 is DFQATT and CDR2 is SNEGSKA (reference sequence). V shed 1 base and J 5 bases; nucleotides not matched to a gene: 7. The CDR3 DNA sequence: TGCAGTGCTAGAGCCGGGACTAGCGGGAGTAGGGACGAGCAGTACTTC. Encoded protein: CSARAGTSGSRDEQYF.

The chain couples TRBV9 to TRBJ1-5; possible D gene TRBD1, 6 bases. Between the trimmed V and J ends, which lost 7 bases and 4 bases, there was a span of 12 bases. The CDR3 consists of 13 residues. Per germline, CDR1 SGDLS and CDR2 YYNGEE. The chain's CDR3 is CASSKDSNQPQHF. CDR3 nucleotides: TGTGCCAGCTCTAAGGACAGTAATCAGCCCCAGCATTTT.

The J gene is TRBJ2-2, the V gene TRBV6-4; TRBD1 agrees at 7 bases. Germline CDR1 reads MRHNA; CDR2 reads SNTAGT. J was trimmed by 1 base and V by 2 bases; bases with no gene match: 1. This CDR3 is 15 amino acids long. CDR3 amino acids: CASSDGQENTGELFF. The DNA for the CDR3 is TGTGCCAGCAGTGACGGACAGGAGAACACCGGGGAGCTGTTTTTT.

V and J are TRBV28 and TRBJ2-7, with TRBD1 identical over 9 bases. This CDR3 region has 15 residues. In germline, CDR1 is MDHEN, CDR2 SYDVKM. With 5 bases clipped from V and 5 bases from J, the junction kept 10 bases outside the gene matches. CDR3 amino acids: CASSGGGTGFHEQYF. The CDR3 DNA sequence: TGTGCCAGCAGTGGGGGCGGGACAGGGTTCCACGAGCAGTACTTC.

The gene calls are TRBV15 and TRBJ2-5; D not certain. The V end lost 6 bases, the J end lost 1 base, and 6 bases lay between the germline ends. The germline CDR1 and CDR2 sequences are LNHNV and YYDKDF (reference sequence). The CDR3 loop spans 12 amino acids. As DNA, the CDR3 is TGTGCCACCAGTGCCCCCCAAGAGACCCAGTACTTC. The encoded protein is CATSAPQETQYF.

V gene TRBV6-1 combines with J gene TRBJ1-4, with TRBD1 as a possible D gene (5 bases). This CDR3 comprises 15 residues. V lost 1 base to trimming and J lost 8 bases, with 14 bases between them. Germline assignment: CDR1 MNHNS and CDR2 SASEGT. The CDR3 DNA is TGTGCCAGCAGTGAAGGGGGCGGGGATCGAGAAAAACTGTTTTTT. The encoded protein is CASSEGGGDREKLFF.

V usage is TRBV15 and J usage is TRBJ2-6; 7 bases line up with TRBD1. Germline CDR1 and CDR2: LNHNV and YYDKDF (reference sequence). V dropped 1 base and J dropped 3; count of bases not matched to a gene: 3. The CDR3 contains 16 residues. CDR3 sequence (DNA): TGTGCCACCAGCAGAGGCCAGGGGGTTGGGGCCAACGTCCTGACTTTC. Its translation: CATSRGQGVGANVLTF.

This chain uses TRBV20-1 with TRBJ1-6, with D possibly matching TRBD1 (6 bases). CDR1 and CDR2 (germline): DFQATT, SNEGSKA (reference sequence). CDR3 length: 15 residues. V lost 0 bases to trimming and J lost 10 bases, with 16 bases between them. DNA for the CDR3: TGCAGTGCTAGAGAGCCGGGACATGGATTCTCACCCCTCCACTTT. Amino acids: CSAREPGHGFSPLHF.

This sequence joins TRBV25-1 and TRBJ2-6, with unresolved D. The germline V gene has CDR1 MGHDK and CDR2 SYGVNS. The V end lost 6 bases, the J end lost 3 bases, and 9 bases lay between the germline ends. The length of the CDR3 is 14 residues. The CDR3 sequence: CASSPVGGANVLTF. DNA of the CDR3: TGTGCCAGCAGCCCGGTGGGTGGGGCCAACGTCCTGACTTTC. Drawing the rest from reference TRBV25-1 and TRBJ2-6, the complete variable domain is EADIYQTPRYLVIGTGKKITLECSQTMGHDKMYWYQQDPGMELHLIHYSYGVNSTEKGDLSSESTVSRIRTEHFPLTLESARPSHTSQYLCASSPVGGANVLTFGAGSRLTVL.

This chain connects TRBV6-1 to TRBJ2-1; the D call may be TRBD1 or TRBD2 (5 bases each). Germline V lookup: CDR1 MNHNS, CDR2 SASEGT. CDR3 length: 13 amino acids. Between the trimmed V and J ends, which lost 2 bases and 15 bases, there was a span of 17 bases. CDR3 protein: CASSERDGGRAFF. CDR3 in DNA: TGTGCCAGCAGTGAACGGGATGGGGGTCGGGCGTTCTTC.